The text below deals with one T cell receptor (beta chain). Its antigen is not identified. cDNA reverse transcribed from extracted RNA served as the sequencing template. Produced via immunoSEQ multiplex PCR; TCRdb's table is partial and in-frame only. The data contain about 210,000 clones, under 70% of them seen just once; the ten biggest clones take up 3.5% to 5%. Looked up from germline, CDR1 is SNHLY and CDR2 is FYNNEI. V gave up 1 base and J gave up 1 base, with 1 base separating them. This CDR3 has 12 residues. This entry belongs to a study of CD8+ T cells in alopecia areata. Study observations and caveats: Greater clonality was observed in lesional scalp samples, especially alopecia totalis/universalis, versus normal scalp. How baseline CD8+ expansion relates to response remains uncertain (there was one nonresponder). Scalp clonality, together with expanded CD8+ clones among the top 100, fell significantly with tofacitinib.

Sample treatment: oral pan-JAK inhibitor, 5-10 mg twice daily. Researchers gathered lesional scalp punch biopsies and peripheral blood from patients with alopecia areata. The TCR comes from a human donor with alopecia areata. The starting material was CD4+ T cells sorted from blood, obtained at week 4, from a patient treated with tofacitinib. This chain connects TRBV2 to TRBJ2-5; D is uncertain. This CDR3 is CASSEGQETQYF. The CDR3 DNA follows: TGTGCCAGCAGTGAAGGCCAAGAGACCCAGTACTTC.